This TCR beta chain stems from a study of shared clonotypes between healthy human individuals. Repertoires were generated with immunoSEQ multiplex PCR, while TCRdb's copy carries only in-frame clones and drops some. The table has over 700,000 clones, roughly 72% seen once. In this sample, this clone turned up a few times. The sequencing input was memory CD4+ T cells sorted from blood. Subset denoted: CD45RA-negative fraction. This TCR derives from a woman aged 25 to 39 in good health.

The CDR3 loop is CASTSDGNTEAFF. The CDR3 region has the DNA TGTGCCAGCACCTCTGACGGGAACACTGAAGCTTTCTTT. V and J are TRBV6-6 and TRBJ1-1; D is unresolved. Trimming pared 7 bases from V and 1 base from J, leaving 10 bases between. The CDR3 runs 13 residues. CDR1 is MNHNY, CDR2 SVGAGI, per germline (reference sequence).